This T cell receptor beta chain derives from a study of T cells after yellow fever vaccination. Each CDR3 protein is one row after TCRdb ran MiXCR on the 5' RACE reads. The repertoire holds fewer than 400,000 distinct CDR3 sequences, around a tenth seen once, with about 3% in the top ten. The germline V gene has CDR1 SQVTM and CDR2 ANQGSEA. The V and J ends lost 7 bases and 2 bases respectively, with 14 bases between them. The CDR3 runs 13 residues. V and J are TRBV29-1 and TRBJ1-1; D is possibly TRBD1 (5 bases). This sequence originates from a man in his late teens or twenties who received the YFV17D yellow fever vaccine. The sequencing here drew on CD4+ T cells sorted from PBMCs, taken 45 days after the yellow fever booster vaccination. The CDR3: CSAERGVNTEAFF. DNA for the CDR3: TGCAGCGCCGAAAGGGGAGTTAACACTGAAGCTTTCTTT.